One sample yielded the 10 T cell receptor beta chains listed below, sequenced in a study of T-cell reconstitution after alpha-beta-depleted transplantation in children. For TCRbeta, the library was prepared with unique molecular identifiers. TCRdb processed the PCR reads anew with MiXCR; each CDR3 protein has one entry. The sample lists approximately 640,000 distinct CDR3 sequences, approximately 17% occurring once. This material consisted of PBMCs from the stem cell graft donor, taken from the stem cell graft. The receptors were gathered from a human donor who donated a stem cell graft to a child with acute myeloid leukemia.

This clonotype was observed many times. This chain's CDR3 is CSVEIRQGITEAFF. DNA of the CDR3: TGCAGCGTTGAGATTCGACAGGGAATCACTGAAGCTTTCTTT. This rearrangement joins TRBV29-1 to TRBJ1-1; TRBD1 matches 7 bases. V lost 3 bases and J lost 4; bases outside the gene matches: 8. CDR3 length: 14 residues. Germline assignment: CDR1 SQVTM and CDR2 ANQGSEA.

As to this clonotype: This clone may be a read error of a much larger clone one base away. The rearrangement joins TRBV12-3 or TRBV12-4 to TRBJ1-3, with D unresolved. V was shortened by 10 bases and J by 4 bases, with 11 bases between the two germline ends. CDR3 length equals 12 residues. The CDR3 sequence: CATSRVGNTIYF. For the CDR3, the DNA is TGTGCCACCTCACGCGTAGGAAACACCATATATTTT.

This clonotype was picked up a small number of times. DNA of the CDR3: TGCAGTGCCTCAGGAGCGGGGGGTACCGGGGAGCTGTTTTTT. It encodes CSASGAGGTGELFF. V usage is TRBV20-1 and J usage is TRBJ2-2; 9 positions match TRBD2. Germline CDR1 and CDR2: DFQATT and SNEGSKA (reference sequence). V lost 6 bases and J lost 5; bases outside the gene matches: 7. The CDR3 totals 14 residues.

This chain links TRBV5-1 with TRBJ2-2; D remains unclear. This CDR3 spans 15 amino acids. Trimming stripped 1 base from V and 2 bases from J, with 9 bases between. Germline CDR1 reads SGHRS; CDR2 reads YFSETQ. The CDR3 nucleotides read TGCGCCAGCAGCTTGCAAGGGCCCAACACCGGGGAGCTGTTTTTT. Protein product: CASSLQGPNTGELFF. Full variable domain (rest looked up from reference TRBV5-1 and TRBJ2-2): KAGVTQTPRYLIKTRGQQVTLSCSPISGHRSVSWYQQTPGQGLQFLFEYFSETQRNKGNFPGRFSGRQFSNSRSEMNVSTLELGDSALYLCASSLQGPNTGELFFGEGSRLTVL.

This clonotype was picked up a small number of times. The rearrangement uses TRBV12-3 or TRBV12-4 and TRBJ1-1, with TRBD1 as a possible D gene (6 bases). With 3 bases removed from V and 2 bases from J, the gap between germline ends came to 13 bases. This CDR3 has 15 residues. In DNA form, the CDR3 reads TGTGCCAGCAGTTTCCAACAGGGATTCAACACTGAAGCTTTCTTT. Residues: CASSFQQGFNTEAFF.

This clonotype was counted a few times. The V and J genes are TRBV4-3 and TRBJ2-1, with TRBD1 identical over 8 bases. Germline lookup yields CDR1 LGHNA and CDR2 YSLEER. V dropped 2 bases and J dropped 6; count of bases not matched to a gene: 6. The CDR3 is made up of 15 amino acids. CDR3 sequence (DNA): TGCGCCAGCAGCCAAACGACAGGGGCGGCCAATGAGCAGTTCTTC. Translating gives CASSQTTGAANEQFF.

There are many counts of this clonotype. V is TRBV29-1 and J is TRBJ1-1; D may be TRBD1 (6 bases). Germline V lookup: CDR1 SQVTM, CDR2 ANQGSEA. The CDR3 spans 13 residues. V lost 4 bases, J lost 4 bases, and 13 bases lay in between. The CDR3 spells CSVAMGASTEAFF. CDR3 in DNA: TGCAGCGTTGCCATGGGGGCGAGCACTGAAGCTTTCTTT.

This clonotype was picked up many times. V gene TRBV20-1 combines with J gene TRBJ1-5; D gene uncertain. Germline CDR1 and CDR2: DFQATT and SNEGSKA (reference sequence). CDR3 length: 13 residues. Trimming stripped 4 bases from V and 4 bases from J, with 11 bases between. CDR3 bases: TGCAGTGCTAACGAGGGCATTAATCAGCCCCAGCATTTT. Encoded protein: CSANEGINQPQHF.

This clonotype was counted only a few times. DNA for the CDR3: TGTGCTAGTGGTTTGCGGAATGAGCAGTTCTTC. Protein sequence: CASGLRNEQFF. This chain links TRBV12-5 with TRBJ2-1, with D hard to call. The V end lost 2 bases, the J end lost 7 bases, and 3 bases lay between the germline ends. Per the germline V gene, CDR1 is LGHNT and CDR2 is FRNRAP. The CDR3 has 11 amino acids.

The V gene is TRBV5-5, the J gene TRBJ2-5, with D perhaps TRBD1 (6 bases). Germline V gives CDR1 SGHKS, CDR2 YYEKEE (reference sequence). Trimming pared 0 bases from V and 1 base from J, leaving 7 bases between. The CDR3 runs to 14 residues. CDR3 sequence (DNA): TGTGCCAGCAGCTTGGGGGGGCCCCAAGAGACCCAGTACTTC. Protein: CASSLGGPQETQYF.